Each of the 17 T cell receptor delta chains below was sequenced from the same sample in a study of γδ T cells in repeated Plasmodium falciparum infection. Bulk repertoires came from Vgamma9/Vdelta2+ or Vdelta2-negative gammadelta T cells flow-sorted from PBMC. TCRdb re-called the multiplex PCR reads through CATT. The sample includes over 45,000 delta-chain clones, 1.6% of them seen just once. The sample consisted of gamma-delta T cells from blood. All receptors derive from a pool of human donors (malaria-infected and uninfected, not separated).

With respect to this clone: Given a far larger clone just one base away, this is likely a sequencing read error. Additional DNA sequences in this sample encode the identical CDR3. The V gene was identified as TRDV1, while no J gene was called; TRDD3, as called in the table, went unchecked against the DNA. The CDR3 length is 17 residues. Looked up from germline, CDR1 is TSWWSYY and CDR2 is QGS. The CDR3 protein is CALGTSYWGIRVDKLIF. In DNA, the CDR3 is TGTGCTCTTGGGACTTCCTACTGGGGGATACGGGTCGATAAGCTCATCTTT.

The table lists this clone with a few counts. TCRdb's protein, taken from a much larger clone, differs from this DNA's translation at residue 6, likely owing to a read error; the protein displayed comes from the DNA. The chain links TRDV1 to TRDJ1; TRDD3 matches at 7 bases. V lost 6 bases, J lost 8 bases, and 18 bases stayed unmatched. The germline V gene has CDR1 TSWWSYY and CDR2 QGS. The CDR3 contains 16 residues. The CDR3 loop is CALGDIHPGDGQKLIF. The CDR3 DNA reads as TGTGCTCTTGGTGATATTCACCCGGGGGATGGCCAAAAACTCATCTTT.

Comment on this clone: The protein in TCRdb stems from a much larger clone and differs at residue 16 from this DNA's translation, likely a read error; here the protein is translated from the DNA. This chain connects TRDV1 to TRDJ4; 9 bases agree with TRDD3. Germline matching of the DNA provided the J gene here, since TCRdb leaves it blank. CDR3 size: 19 residues. The germline V gene encodes CDR1 TSWWSYY and CDR2 QGS. CDR3 amino acids: CALGVSFPPRTGGDRLLIF. For the CDR3, the DNA is TGTGCTCTTGGGGTGAGCTTCCCACCCCGTACTGGGGGAGACAGACTCCTGATCTTT.

With respect to this clone: A far larger clone is one nucleotide away, so this likely arose from a read error. This specimen includes other DNA sequences encoding the same CDR3. V and J are TRDV1 and TRDJ1, with D tentatively TRDD1 or TRDD3 (6 bases each). TCRdb offers no J gene call, so here the DNA was matched to germline to obtain one. The V gene's germline CDR1 is TSWWSYY and CDR2 QGS. Trimming cost V 9 bases and J 0 bases, with 35 bases left between them. CDR3 size: 21 residues. CDR3 nucleotides: TGTGCTCTCGGGTCCCCTCCAGGGAAATACGGTTCTGGGGCCGACACCGATAAACTCATCTTT. Translation: CALGSPPGKYGSGADTDKLIF.

Note on this clone: TCRdb has a much larger clone's protein, which differs at residue 18 from the translation of this DNA, likely because of a read error; what is shown is the protein translated from the DNA. The V gene call reads TRDV1; no J gene was called; the D call of TRDD3 is as the table states it, not checked on the DNA. CDR1 is TSWWSYY, CDR2 QGS, per germline. There are 19 residues in the CDR3. The CDR3 loop reads CALGGLTDWGIRVTDKLTF. In nucleotides, the CDR3 is TGTGCTCTTGGAGGCCTGACTGACTGGGGGATACGCGTAACCGATAAACTCACCTTT.

Worth noting for this clone: This likely came from a read error, as a far larger clone is one base away. This sample also contains other DNA sequences that code for the same CDR3. The rearrangement uses TRDV1 and TRDJ1; 12 bases map to TRDD3. Germline values: CDR1 TSWWSYY, CDR2 QGS. The CDR3 is made up of 20 amino acids. The V gene end was trimmed by 0 bases and the J gene end by 2 bases; junction bases not matched to a gene: 13. The CDR3 DNA follows: TGTGCTCTTGGGGAACTTACCCCTACTGGGGGATACAAGGCTACCGATAAACTCATCTTT. It is translated as CALGELTPTGGYKATDKLIF.

To note about this clone: TCRdb's protein for this DNA is that of a much larger clone and differs from the translation at residue 4, likely a read error; the protein shown is the DNA translation. In nucleotides, the CDR3 is TGTGCCTGTGGCAGGTTACTGGGGGACACCGATAAACTCATCTTT. It translates to CACGRLLGDTDKLIF. The chain combines TRDV2 with TRDJ1; 8 nucleotides align to TRDD3. The J gene, not given by TCRdb, was assigned here from a germline match of the nucleotide sequence. Germline V lookup: CDR1 GEAIGNYY, CDR2 EKD. The CDR3 has 15 residues. J was trimmed by 0 bases and V by 5 bases; bases with no gene match: 7.

This clone was counted only a few times. TCRdb's listed protein matches a much larger clone and diverges from this DNA's translation at residue 13, likely through a read error; the protein shown comes from the DNA. The chain carries TRDV3 and TRDJ1; maybe TRDD3 (5 bases). CDR1 and CDR2 from the germline V gene are TVYSNPD and GDNSRS (reference sequence). This CDR3 has 15 residues. CDR3 region: CAFIAGVWRSDKPIF. The CDR3 nucleotides are TGTGCCTTTATTGCGGGGGTCTGGAGAAGCGATAAACCCATCTTT. The variable domain in full, with the rest retrieved from reference TRDV3 and TRDJ1, is CDKVTQSSPDQTVASGSEVVLLCTYDTVYSNPDLFWYRIRPDYSFQFVFYGDNSRSEGADFTQGRFSVKHILTQKAFHLVISPVRTEDSATYYCAFIAGVWRSDKPIFGKGTRVTVEP.

This clone was observed a handful of times. The TCRdb protein comes from a much larger clone and disagrees with this DNA's translation at residue 3, likely due to a read error; the protein given here is derived from the DNA. The chain uses TRDV2 and TRDJ1, with 10 nucleotides matching TRDD3. The CDR3 is made up of 19 amino acids. In germline, CDR1 is GEAIGNYY, CDR2 EKD. CDR3 amino acids: CAWDTHVPTGGLYTDKLIF. The CDR3 DNA is TGTGCCTGGGACACTCATGTGCCGACTGGGGGATTGTACACCGATAAACTCATCTTT.

This clone has more than one count but fewer than ten. The mismatch at residue 9 between this DNA's translation and the TCRdb protein of a much larger clone likely reflects a read error; the protein shown is translated from the DNA. As DNA, the CDR3 is TGTGCTCTTGGGGAACTAATGGGGGTACGCCCAGCACAACTCTTCTTT. It translates to CALGELMGVRPAQLFF. The chain joins TRDV1 to TRDJ2; a possible D gene is TRDD3 (6 bases). The J gene is not listed in TCRdb, so it was assigned here from a DNA match to germline. CDR3 length: 16 residues. Trimming removed 0 bases from V and 6 bases from J, with 14 bases in between. Germline loops: CDR1 TSWWSYY, CDR2 QGS.

With respect to this clone: The protein recorded in TCRdb matches a much larger clone and deviates from this DNA's translation at residue 7, suggesting a read error; the protein here is obtained by translating the DNA. The rearrangement joins TRDV1 to TRDJ1, with 10 bases fitting TRDD3. The J gene is absent in TCRdb and was assigned here via DNA matching to germline. The CDR3 loop spans 19 amino acids. CDR1 TSWWSYY and CDR2 QGS come from the germline V gene. The junction had 18 bases not matched to a gene; V was cut back by 5 bases and J by 3 bases. The CDR3 DNA sequence: TGTGCTCTTGGGCCCCGGCCGGTCGGGGGATACGCAGAGGCCGATAAACTCATCTTT. This codes for CALGPRPVGGYAEADKLIF.

There are a few counts of this clone. With a far larger clone one base away, a read error is the likely cause. The sample carries other DNA sequences with the same CDR3. This chain joins TRDV2 and TRDJ1; the D is unclear. Here the J gene came from matching the DNA to germline, since TCRdb omits it. Germline values: CDR1 GEAIGNYY, CDR2 EKD. V dropped 0 bases and J dropped 0 bases, with 16 bases sitting between them. This CDR3 is built from 17 residues. CDR3 sequence: CACDTAGRPKYTDKLIF. In DNA form, the CDR3 reads TGTGCCTGTGACACCGCCGGGAGGCCGAAGTACACCGATAAACTCATCTTT.

There are a few counts of this clone. The amino acid sequence in TCRdb belongs to a much larger clone and departs from this DNA's translation at residue 13, likely a sequencing read error; the sequence shown is translated from the DNA. This sequence joins TRDV1 and TRDJ1, with TRDD3 matching over 8 bases. The J gene, not given by TCRdb, was assigned here from a germline match of the nucleotide sequence. The trim removed 4 bases at V and 7 bases at J, leaving 20 bases unmatched. The CDR3 is 18 amino acids. Germline values: CDR1 TSWWSYY, CDR2 QGS. CDR3 protein: CALGAPPLGGGLKAKLIF. The CDR3 DNA sequence: TGTGCTCTTGGGGCGCCTCCTCTTGGTGGGGGATTGAAGGCTAAACTCATCTTT.

With respect to this clone: The TCRdb record carries a much larger clone's protein, which differs from this DNA's translation at residue 5; a read error is the likely cause, and the protein listed here is the DNA translation. The rearrangement uses TRDV1 and TRDJ1; 12 nucleotides align to TRDD3. This CDR3 is 24 amino acids long. Germline V gene data show CDR1 as TSWWSYY and CDR2 as QGS. V shed 4 bases and J 0 bases; nucleotides not matched to a gene: 27. The CDR3 loop reads CALGGPTFFCPNWGIPCYTDKLIF. The CDR3 DNA reads TGTGCTCTTGGGGGACCCACCTTTTTCTGTCCTAACTGGGGGATACCCTGCTACACCGATAAACTCATCTTT.

This clone turned up a few times. A much larger clone sits a single nucleotide away, making a read error possible. The chain is built from TRDV1 and TRDJ1, with no clear D. Because TCRdb records no J gene, it was assigned here through a match of the DNA to germline. The V end lost 5 bases, the J end lost 2 bases, and 27 bases lay between the germline ends. Germline CDR1 is TSWWSYY and CDR2 is QGS. The CDR3 consists of 19 residues. CDR3 nucleotides: TGTGCTCTTGGGCCCTCTAAAACAAGGAGCGAGGACACGACCGATAAACTCATCTTT. Translation: CALGPSKTRSEDTTDKLIF.

This clone has a handful of counts. With a far larger clone one base away, a read error is the likely cause. The sample contains more than one DNA sequence encoding this CDR3. The V call is TRDV1, the J call TRDJ1; 13 bases are a match to TRDD3. J lost 0 bases, V lost 5 bases, and 24 bases had no gene match. Germline V gene data show CDR1 as TSWWSYY and CDR2 as QGS. The CDR3 consists of 23 residues. CDR3 sequence: CALGNGIDQTGGYAFSYTDKLIF. The CDR3 nucleotides read TGTGCTCTTGGGAACGGGATAGACCAAACTGGGGGATACGCGTTTTCGTACACCGATAAACTCATCTTT.

To note about this clone: A far more abundant clone sits one base away, making this likely a read error. Other DNA sequences in the same sample also yield this CDR3. The chain carries TRAV38-2/DV8 and TRDJ1; 10 positions match TRDD3. This CDR3 contains 20 residues. Germline V CDR1 and CDR2: TSESDYY, QEAYKQQN. The CDR3 nucleotides are TGTGCGCCCATGGGGCTCCCGGACTGGGGGATGTACTTGTACACCGATAAACTCATCTTT. It codes for CAPMGLPDWGMYLYTDKLIF.